This T cell receptor (beta chain) was sequenced in a study of blood T cell repertoires in COVID-19. Looking at the study overall: Samples representing acute and convalescent COVID-19 were sourced from the United States, Italy and Spain. Sources were T cells, B-cell-depleted T cells, or PBMCs; the material itself was cDNA or gDNA.

V was clipped by 4 bases and J by 1 base; unmatched bases: 6. The length of the CDR3 is 15 residues. Per germline, CDR1 SGHVS and CDR2 FQNEAQ. The table came from immunoSEQ multiplex PCR; TCRdb's copy has only in-frame clones and leaves some out. This repertoire shows some 76,000 clones, about 93% found once; its top ten account for 5.5% to 6%. Sequenced material: peripheral blood. The clonotype comes from a human donor in a cohort sampled during active COVID-19. The V gene is TRBV7-8, the J gene TRBJ1-1, with 7 bases that match TRBD1. CDR3 nucleotide sequence: TGTGCCAGCAGCTCGTACAGGGGCCAGAACACTGAAGCTTTCTTT. Its translation is CASSSYRGQNTEAFF.